These 23 T cell receptor beta chains were sequenced from one sample in a study of Ad26.COV2.S vaccination and SARS-CoV-2 variants. Clones were sequenced by immunoSEQ multiplex PCR, and TCRdb holds only the in-frame ones, with some missing. The sample contains 440,000 or so clones, about 90% of which appear only once. Treatment meaning: some 20 received Ad26.COV2.S at low or high dose, single or two shots; several received placebo; per-sample allocation not given. Samples analyzed were those drawn on day 63 after the first vaccine or placebo injection. This material consisted of peripheral blood, taken in a trial of Ad26.COV2.S vaccine versus placebo. The receptors derive from a person between 18 and 59 years old who received the Ad26.COV2.S COVID-19 vaccine or a placebo.

There are a few counts of this clone. The J gene is TRBJ1-5, the V gene TRBV14, with D tentatively TRBD1 (5 bases). V dropped 1 base and J dropped 6 bases, with 7 bases sitting between them. Germline-derived CDR1 and CDR2 are SGHDN and FVKESK. The CDR3 has 13 residues. CDR3 nucleotide sequence: TGTGCCAGCAGCCAAGGAGGGGCTCAGCCCCAGCATTTT. Protein sequence: CASSQGGAQPQHF.

The chain employs TRBV21-1 and TRBJ1-1; TRBD1 is taken as the D call from the table, unchecked against the DNA. TRBV21-1 constitutes a pseudogene. There are 19 residues in the CDR3. DNA for the CDR3: TGTGCCAGCAGCAAAGCTGGGGCAGTGACAGATTTCTCTATGGCTGAAGCTTTCTTT. Residues: CASSKAGAVTDFSMAEAFF.

The V call is TRBV6-2 or TRBV6-3, the J call TRBJ1-6; 10 bases align to TRBD1. Germline CDR1 reads MNHEY; CDR2 reads SVGEGT. CDR3 length equals 16 residues. The V and J ends lost 5 bases and 6 bases, in that order; junction bases with no gene match: 7. The CDR3 is CASSHDRGPRNSPLHF. CDR3 in DNA: TGTGCCAGCAGTCACGACAGGGGGCCGCGTAATTCACCCCTCCACTTT.

The chain combines TRBV7-2 with TRBJ2-3; D is perhaps TRBD2 (6 bases). The CDR3 runs to 15 residues. The germline V gene has CDR1 SGHTA and CDR2 FQGNSA. Trimming cost V 4 bases and J 2 bases, with 13 bases left between them. The CDR3 loop reads CASSSDYLNTDTQYF. As DNA, the CDR3 is TGTGCCAGCAGCTCGGACTACCTAAACACAGATACGCAGTATTTT. The entire variable domain, with the rest obtained from reference TRBV7-2 and TRBJ2-3, is as follows: GAGVSQSPSNKVTEKGKDVELRCDPISGHTALYWYRQSLGQGLEFLIYFQGNSAPDKSGLPSDRFSAERTGGSVSTLTIQRTQQEDSAVYLCASSSDYLNTDTQYFGPGTRLTVL.

V is TRBV12-2 and J is TRBJ2-7; the table gives TRBD2 as D, unverified against the DNA. TRBV12-2 is labeled a pseudogene. The CDR3 length is 19 residues. CDR3 DNA: TGTGCAAGTCGCTTAGCTTCGCCCTGTCTAGCGGGGGAGACCTACGAGCAGTACTTC. Translating gives CASRLASPCLAGETYEQYF.

The chain links TRBV28 to TRBJ2-7, with D possibly being TRBD2 (5 bases). Per germline, CDR1 MDHEN and CDR2 SYDVKM. This CDR3 region has 13 residues. The V end was cut by 7 bases, the J end by 3 bases, with 13 bases between. The CDR3 here is CASTRLRDYEQYF. The DNA of the CDR3 is TGTGCCAGCACTAGACTAAGAGACTACGAGCAGTACTTC. Full variable domain (outside the CDR3, taken from reference TRBV28 and TRBJ2-7): DVKVTQSSRYLVKRTGEKVFLECVQDMDHENMFWYRQDPGLGLRLIYFSYDVKMKEKGDIPEGYSVSREKKERFSLILESASTNQTSMYLCASTRLRDYEQYFGPGTRLTVT.

The V and J genes are TRBV7-2 and TRBJ1-1; no definite D call. The CDR3 is 15 amino acids. The germline V and J ends were trimmed by 1 base and 11 bases, with 20 bases remaining between them. Germline loops: CDR1 SGHTA, CDR2 FQGNSA. The CDR3 DNA sequence: TGTGCCAGCAGCTTAGTGATGGGATTTTCCGGGCACGCTTTCTTT. Translated: CASSLVMGFSGHAFF.

The CDR3: CASSSDRAYNEQFF. The DNA of the CDR3 is TGTGCCAGCAGCTCGGACAGGGCCTACAATGAGCAGTTCTTC. J is TRBJ2-1 and V is TRBV5-6, with 8 bases lining up with TRBD1. The CDR3 loop spans 14 amino acids. Per germline, CDR1 SGHDT and CDR2 YYEEEE. Losses at the gene ends were 3 bases for V and 2 bases for J; bases not matched to a gene: 1. Supplemented by reference TRBV5-6 and TRBJ2-1, the full variable domain reads DAGVTQSPTHLIKTRGQQVTLRCSPKSGHDTVSWYQQALGQGPQFIFQYYEEEERQRGNFPDRFSGHQFPNYSSELNVNALLLGDSALYLCASSSDRAYNEQFFGPGTRLTVL.

This clone occurred once. The chain links TRBV6-1 to TRBJ2-1; either TRBD1 or TRBD2 may supply D (6 bases each). Germline loops: CDR1 MNHNS, CDR2 SASEGT. This CDR3 is built from 15 residues. V lost 2 bases and J lost 3, with 11 bases in between. DNA of the CDR3: TGTGCCAGCAGTGAACTGGGGGGACACTACAATGAGCAGTTCTTC. Residues: CASSELGGHYNEQFF.

The rearrangement uses TRBV25-1 and TRBJ1-6; 8 bases line up with TRBD1. This CDR3 comprises 17 residues. The V and J ends lost 3 bases and 6 bases, in that order; junction bases with no gene match: 10. Germline loops: CDR1 MGHDK, CDR2 SYGVNS. The CDR3 reads CASSERTGSYPNSPLHF. CDR3 nucleotides: TGTGCCAGCAGTGAGCGGACAGGGAGTTACCCTAATTCACCCCTCCACTTT.

The gene calls are TRBV7-7 and TRBJ2-5; possible D gene TRBD2, 6 bases. V was pared by 3 bases and J by 5 bases, with 16 bases between. Germline assignment: CDR1 SSHAT and CDR2 FNYEAQ (reference sequence). This CDR3 region has 15 residues. CDR3 bases: TGTGCCAGCAGCTTTACCGGAAACGGGGGTGAGACCCAGTACTTC. This codes for CASSFTGNGGETQYF.

This clone was recorded only once. The V gene is TRBV30, the J gene TRBJ1-2; D is uncertain. V dropped 4 bases and J dropped 8 bases, with 20 bases sitting between them. Per germline, CDR1 GTSNPN and CDR2 SVGIG (reference sequence). There are 14 residues in the CDR3. The CDR3 DNA follows: TGTGCCTGGAACGTTACGCGGCCGCGGAGGGGCTACACCTTC. It encodes CAWNVTRPRRGYTF.

The chain couples TRBV6-5 to TRBJ2-3, with TRBD2 matching over 7 bases. Germline CDR1 MNHEY, CDR2 SVGAGI. The CDR3 totals 15 residues. J gave up 2 bases and V 6 bases, and 8 bases lay outside the gene matches. The CDR3 DNA reads as TGTGCCAGCAGCGTGAGCGGGACCGACACAGATACGCAGTATTTT. Translated: CASSVSGTDTDTQYF.

CDR3 bases: TGTGCCAGCAGCTTATACTCATTGCGCGCTGAAGCTTTCTTT. Protein: CASSLYSLRAEAFF. This chain uses TRBV7-2 with TRBJ1-1, with D unclear. CDR1 is SGHTA, CDR2 FQGNSA, per germline. The V gene lost 2 bases and the J gene lost 6 bases, with 13 bases spanning the gap. The CDR3 has 14 residues.

This chain joins TRBV11-2 and TRBJ2-5, with D possibly matching TRBD2 (7 bases). This CDR3 spans 15 amino acids. V dropped 3 bases and J dropped 1 base, with 12 bases sitting between them. The V gene's germline CDR1 is SGHAT and CDR2 FQNNGV. The CDR3 region has the DNA TGTGCCAGCAGCTTCGCGAGGGGGGGCCAAGAGACCCAGTACTTC. Translation: CASSFARGGQETQYF.

The chain carries TRBV10-1 and TRBJ2-7, with 7 bases identical to TRBD1. Germline V gene lookup returns CDR1 WNHNN and CDR2 SYGVQD (reference sequence). CDR3 size: 15 residues. J gave up 3 bases and V 2 bases, and 7 bases lay outside the gene matches. CDR3 protein: CASSEREGAGYEQYF. The CDR3 coding sequence is TGCGCCAGCAGTGAGCGAGAGGGGGCGGGCTACGAGCAGTACTTC.

The CDR3 is CASSTGMNEKLFF. The CDR3 DNA sequence: TGTGCCAGCAGCACAGGGATGAATGAAAAACTGTTTTTT. The chain recombines TRBV11-2 with TRBJ1-4; D perhaps matches TRBD1 (6 bases). CDR3 length: 13 residues. Germline CDR1 is SGHAT and CDR2 is FQNNGV. Deletions cut 5 bases from V and 5 bases from J, with 9 bases between. Combining the CDR3 with reference TRBV11-2 and TRBJ1-4 gives the whole variable domain EAGVAQSPRYKIIEKRQSVAFWCNPISGHATLYWYQQILGQGPKLLIQFQNNGVVDDSQLPKDRFSAERLKGVDSTLKIQPAKLEDSAVYLCASSTGMNEKLFFGSGTQLSVL.

The genes are TRBV27 and TRBJ2-7; no clear D gene. This CDR3 has 12 residues. Germline-derived CDR1 and CDR2 are MNHEY and SMNVEV (reference sequence). Trimming removed 7 bases at V and 5 bases at J, with 12 bases between. The CDR3 bases are TGTGCCAGCATCGGTGCAACCCACGAGCAGTACTTC. Translation gives CASIGATHEQYF.

The chain employs TRBV6-1 and TRBJ1-5; D unclear. The ends were cut back, 1 base at V and 2 bases at J, with 9 bases in the middle. Germline CDR1 reads MNHNS; CDR2 reads SASEGT. The CDR3 has 15 residues. The CDR3 loop reads CASSEGGYRNQPQHF. CDR3 bases: TGTGCCAGCAGTGAAGGAGGGTATCGCAATCAGCCCCAGCATTTT.

V is TRBV30 and J is TRBJ1-6; a weak D match, TRBD1 (6 bases). V shed 3 bases and J shed 4 bases, with 16 bases lying between them. The germline gives CDR1 GTSNPN, CDR2 SVGIG (reference sequence). CDR3 size: 16 residues. The CDR3: CAWRQGPSVYNSPLHF. For the CDR3, the DNA is TGTGCCTGGAGGCAGGGGCCGTCGGTTTATAATTCACCCCTCCACTTT.

J is TRBJ2-5 and V is TRBV14; maybe TRBD1 (5 bases). The CDR3 loop spans 15 amino acids. Trimming cost V 3 bases and J 0 bases, with 11 bases left between them. Germline V gene data show CDR1 as SGHDN and CDR2 as FVKESK. This chain's CDR3 is CASSQIQEYQETQYF. The CDR3 DNA follows: TGTGCCAGCAGCCAGATACAGGAGTACCAAGAGACCCAGTACTTC.

The chain couples TRBV6-2 or TRBV6-3 to TRBJ2-6, with D unclear. Germline V gene sequence: CDR1 MNHEY, CDR2 SVGEGT. The germline V and J ends were trimmed by 1 base and 2 bases, with 15 bases remaining between them. The CDR3 is 18 amino acids. CDR3 nucleotides: TGTGCCAGCAGTTACTGGGGTCCGCAGAAGGCTGGGGCCAACGTCCTGACTTTC. Protein sequence: CASSYWGPQKAGANVLTF.

V gene TRBV7-7 combines with J gene TRBJ2-2, with D possibly being TRBD1 (8 bases). The V end lost 5 bases, the J end lost 6 bases, and 19 bases lay between the germline ends. The CDR3 runs 16 residues. In germline, CDR1 is SSHAT, CDR2 FNYEAQ (reference sequence). CDR3 nucleotides: TGTGCCAGCAGCCAGAGCAGGACAGGGAGGGCCGGGGAGCTGTTTTTT. Its protein product is CASSQSRTGRAGELFF.